This T cell receptor beta chain stems from a study of T-cell memory formation after mild COVID-19. Broader study findings: The authors did not confirm SARS-CoV-2 specificity of second-wave clones peaking day 37. CM and EM subsets held most contracting CD4+ clones; EMRA held CD8+ ones. From day 15 to 85, contracting clones were balanced between CD4 and CD8, whereas later expanders leaned toward CD4+.

V lost 2 bases to trimming and J lost 2 bases, with 15 bases between them. This CDR3 comprises 16 residues. Germline CDR1 reads SEHNR; CDR2 reads FQNEAQ (reference sequence). This clonotype occurred a few times. Its matching antigen is unknown. MiXCR, applied by TCRdb to the 5' RACE reads, yields one record per CDR3 protein. The table includes 300,000 to 350,000 distinct CDR3 sequences, just under 20% detected once. Sequenced material: PBMCs or a T cell subset sorted from them (not recorded which). The clonotype was recovered from a man younger than 30 who had mild COVID-19 (a few samples of this study predate the infection). Cell type and time point are not known. The chain joins TRBV7-9 to TRBJ1-2; tentative D call: TRBD1 (5 bases). In DNA, the CDR3 is TGTGCCAGCAGCTTACTCGCGCCCCGGGGGAACTATGGCTACACCTTC. This translates into CASSLLAPRGNYGYTF.